Presented here are 15 T cell receptor beta chains from one specimen sequenced in a study of post-analysis software for immune sequencing data. General observations from the study: TRBV5-6, TRBV5-1 and TRBV20-1 belonged to a set of five TRBV segments that were more frequent in patients than controls.

cDNA libraries for TCR beta contained unique molecular identifiers. TCRdb reprocessed the PCR reads via MiXCR and lists one record per CDR3 protein. The repertoire holds 740,000 or so distinct CDR3 sequences, with approximately 53% as singletons. What these receptors recognize is not known. Sequenced sample: blood. The receptors were gathered from a girl under 18 with multiple sclerosis.

The gene calls are TRBV12-3 or TRBV12-4 and TRBJ2-5; 10 nucleotides align to TRBD1. V shed 6 bases, J shed 3 bases, and the junction held 4 bases outside the gene matches. The CDR3 has 14 amino acids. Here the CDR3 DNA reads TGTGCCAGCAGACCCGGGACAGGGGAAGAGACCCAGTACTTC. Translated, it gives CASRPGTGEETQYF.

This rearrangement joins TRBV20-1 to TRBJ2-4; TRBD1 agrees at 7 bases. This CDR3 is built from 16 residues. Germline-derived CDR1 and CDR2 are DFQATT and SNEGSKA (reference sequence). The V gene end was trimmed by 2 bases and the J gene end by 3 bases; junction bases not matched to a gene: 10. CDR3 DNA sequence: TGCAGTGCTAGACCCAACCCAACAGGGGTCAAAAACATTCAGTACTTC. Its translation: CSARPNPTGVKNIQYF.

This clonotype was counted only a few times. The CDR3 DNA sequence: TGTGCCAGCAGCGTAGGGGGCGGTGGGACAGGGGGAACCTACAATGAGCAGTTCTTC. Translating gives CASSVGGGGTGGTYNEQFF. The chain employs TRBV9 and TRBJ2-1; 11 positions match TRBD1. Per the germline V gene, CDR1 is SGDLS and CDR2 is YYNGEE. This CDR3 is 19 amino acids long. Trimming at V came to 0 bases and at J to 2 bases, leaving 10 bases not matched to a gene.

V and J are TRBV7-2 and TRBJ2-5; 14 nucleotides match TRBD2. The ends lost 1 base at V and 4 bases at J; junction bases unmatched: 8. Germline lookup yields CDR1 SGHTA and CDR2 FQGNSA. The CDR3 totals 18 residues. The DNA of the CDR3 is TGTGCCAGCAGCTTAGGGTTCGGGACTAGCGGGAGAGGAGAGACCCAGTACTTC. It is translated as CASSLGFGTSGRGETQYF.

This rearrangement joins TRBV5-1 to TRBJ2-5, with TRBD2 as a possible D gene (5 bases). Trimming took off 4 bases at V and 5 bases at J, with 21 bases between the two ends. Germline V gene data show CDR1 as SGHRS and CDR2 as YFSETQ. The length of the CDR3 is 16 residues. The CDR3, as DNA: TGCGCCAGCAGCCCCCCCGTTCAAGCGGCGCGGGAGACCCAGTACTTC. Translation: CASSPPVQAARETQYF.

This rearrangement joins TRBV29-1 to TRBJ2-7, with D unclear. Trimming took off 4 bases at V and 2 bases at J, with 9 bases between the two ends. The germline V gene encodes CDR1 SQVTM and CDR2 ANQGSEA. The CDR3 contains 12 residues. The CDR3, as DNA: TGCAGCGTTGTTGTGAGAGCCTACGAGCAGTACTTC. Translated: CSVVVRAYEQYF.

The gene calls are TRBV6-5 and TRBJ2-1; D is perhaps TRBD2 (5 bases). The V end lost 5 bases, the J end lost 5 bases, and 22 bases lay between the germline ends. Germline loops: CDR1 MNHEY, CDR2 SVGAGI. This CDR3 comprises 17 residues. CDR3 region: CASSPGQLGSLNNEQFF. CDR3 DNA: TGTGCCAGCAGTCCCGGCCAACTAGGCAGCCTCAACAATGAGCAGTTCTTC.

The chain has TRBV5-1 and TRBJ2-5; D might be TRBD2 (5 bases). The CDR3 has 15 amino acids. V lost 1 base and J 2 bases, leaving 12 bases between the germline ends. CDR1 SGHRS and CDR2 YFSETQ come from the germline V gene. DNA of the CDR3: TGCGCCAGCAGCTTGAACAGCGGATTTCAAGAGACCCAGTACTTC. Translation gives CASSLNSGFQETQYF.

The chain recombines TRBV20-1 with TRBJ1-5; the D gene is possibly TRBD1 (5 bases). The germline V gene has CDR1 DFQATT and CDR2 SNEGSKA (reference sequence). The CDR3 has 13 amino acids. The V end lost 3 bases, the J end lost 3 bases, and 9 bases lay between the germline ends. The CDR3 loop reads CSASGGDNQPQHF. CDR3 coding DNA: TGCAGTGCTAGCGGGGGGGACAATCAGCCCCAGCATTTT.

This clonotype was observed a few times. CDR3 coding DNA: TGCAGTGCTAGAAGCGGGAGGGGTAGCACAGATACGCAGTATTTT. Protein product: CSARSGRGSTDTQYF. The gene calls are TRBV20-1 and TRBJ2-3; 10 bases align to TRBD2. The CDR3 consists of 15 residues. The J segment lost 0 bases and the V segment lost 2 bases, leaving 2 bases of the junction unmatched. The germline gives CDR1 DFQATT, CDR2 SNEGSKA (reference sequence).

The chain has TRBV20-1 and TRBJ2-4; TRBD2 is a possible D gene (6 bases). Germline lookup yields CDR1 DFQATT and CDR2 SNEGSKA (reference sequence). Trimming left V 5 bases short and J 0 bases short, with 14 bases between. The CDR3 length is 15 residues. The CDR3 reads CSAQGGGVAKNIQYF. The CDR3 nucleotides are TGCAGTGCTCAAGGAGGAGGGGTAGCCAAAAACATTCAGTACTTC.

The chain couples TRBV10-3 to TRBJ2-5, with 11 nucleotides matching TRBD2. This CDR3 region has 13 residues. Trimming removed 10 bases from V and 5 bases from J; junction bases left unmatched: 6. Germline values: CDR1 ENHRY, CDR2 SYGVKD. Written as DNA, the CDR3 is TGTGCCACCGGGACTAGCGGCAGTGAGACCCAGTACTTC. It specifies CATGTSGSETQYF.

This sequence joins TRBV20-1 and TRBJ2-7; TRBD2 agrees at 11 bases. The end of the DNA is better explained by TRBJ2-5, so the J call may be wrong. Germline CDR1 and CDR2: DFQATT and SNEGSKA (reference sequence). The CDR3 is made up of 16 amino acids. This chain's CDR3 is CSARDASGRFQETQYF. CDR3 nucleotide sequence: TGCAGTGCTAGAGATGCTAGCGGGAGGTTCCAAGAGACCCAGTACTTC.

The chain carries TRBV5-6 and TRBJ2-3; 10 bases agree with TRBD2. The V and J ends lost 3 bases and 5 bases, in that order; junction bases with no gene match: 3. Germline-derived CDR1 and CDR2 are SGHDT and YYEEEE. The CDR3 length is 14 residues. CDR3 DNA: TGTGCCAGCAGCTCCCGACTAGCGGGAGATACGCAGTATTTT. Translating gives CASSSRLAGDTQYF.

The chain employs TRBV12-3 or TRBV12-4 and TRBJ2-7, with 9 bases identical to TRBD1. The CDR3 runs to 16 residues. The J segment lost 0 bases and the V segment lost 6 bases, leaving 9 bases of the junction unmatched. CDR3 loop: CASRSTTGGSSYEQYF. The DNA of the CDR3 is TGTGCCAGCAGGAGTACTACAGGGGGCAGCTCCTACGAGCAGTACTTC.